The rows below give T cell receptor beta chains drawn from one sample of a study of blood T cells in healthy people across ages. MiXCR, run by TCRdb on the 5' RACE reads, gives a single entry per CDR3 protein. The sample has hundreds of thousands of distinct CDR3 sequences, around 54% seen once. The material sequenced was blood. Receptor source: a man in his sixties in good health. Each CDR3 is given with its conserved first and last residue. D genes are given only for firm matches. Size is omitted from some rows. Given values are once, few, many or a class for expanded clones.

v_call: TRBV25-1
clone_size: .
j_call: TRBJ1-2
d_call: .
cdr3_nt: TGTGCCAGCAGTGGAGGGGACTATGGCTACACCTTC
cdr3_aa: CASSGGDYGYTF

v_call: TRBV9
clone_size: few
j_call: TRBJ2-7
d_call: TRBD1
cdr3_nt: TGTGCCAGCAGCGTAACGATCCAGGGGGCCATCTACGAGCAGTACTTC
cdr3_aa: CASSVTIQGAIYEQYF

v_call: TRBV5-6
clone_size: .
j_call: TRBJ2-3
d_call: TRBD2
cdr3_nt: TGTGCCAGCAGCTCCCGCGGGACGGGGGGGAGCACAGATACGCAGTATTTT
cdr3_aa: CASSSRGTGGSTDTQYF

v_call: TRBV3-1
clone_size: .
j_call: TRBJ2-1
d_call: TRBD2
cdr3_nt: TGTGCCAGCAGCCAACACCGCACCCAGCGGGGGAGCTCCTACAATGAGCAGTTCTTC
cdr3_aa: CASSQHRTQRGSSYNEQFF

v_call: TRBV11-2
clone_size: .
j_call: TRBJ2-6
d_call: .
cdr3_nt: TGTGCCAGCAGCTCGATCGGGACCATTCCCACCTCTGGGGCCAACGTCCTGACTTTC
cdr3_aa: CASSSIGTIPTSGANVLTF

v_call: TRBV10-3
clone_size: .
j_call: TRBJ2-3
d_call: .
cdr3_nt: TGTGCCATCCGACCCCGGGACACCAACACAGATACGCAGTATTTT
cdr3_aa: CAIRPRDTNTDTQYF

v_call: TRBV15
clone_size: few
j_call: TRBJ2-1
d_call: TRBD1
cdr3_nt: TGTGCCACCAGCAGATCGGACAGGGGGCCCAATGAGCAGTTCTTC
cdr3_aa: CATSRSDRGPNEQFF

v_call: TRBV29-1
clone_size: .
j_call: TRBJ1-4
d_call: TRBD1
cdr3_nt: TGCAGCGTGGAGGACAGGAGGAATGAAAAACTGTTTTTT
cdr3_aa: CSVEDRRNEKLFF

v_call: TRBV18
clone_size: .
j_call: TRBJ2-1
d_call: .
cdr3_nt: TGTGCCAGCTCACCAGAGAACAATGAGCAGTTCTTC
cdr3_aa: CASSPENNEQFF

v_call: TRBV7-2
clone_size: .
j_call: TRBJ1-2
d_call: .
cdr3_nt: TGTGCCAGCAGCTTAGGGCAGGGCGGCCGAGGCTACACCTTC
cdr3_aa: CASSLGQGGRGYTF

v_call: TRBV4-2
clone_size: .
j_call: TRBJ2-7
d_call: .
cdr3_nt: TGTGCCAGCAGCCCTACCGGGACTTCCTACAATGAGCAGTACTTC
cdr3_aa: CASSPTGTSYNEQYF

v_call: TRBV5-1
clone_size: .
j_call: TRBJ2-3
d_call: .
cdr3_nt: TGCGCCAGCAGCTTGAGGGGGGGGTACGATACGCAGTATTTT
cdr3_aa: CASSLRGGYDTQYF

v_call: TRBV6-1
clone_size: .
j_call: TRBJ1-6
d_call: .
cdr3_nt: TGTGCCAGCAAAACTGGATCCTATAATTCACCCCTCCACTTT
cdr3_aa: CASKTGSYNSPLHF

v_call: TRBV3-1
clone_size: .
j_call: TRBJ2-1
d_call: TRBD2
cdr3_nt: TGTGCCAGCAGCCAAGGCGGACTAGCCGAGCAGTTCTTC
cdr3_aa: CASSQGGLAEQFF

v_call: TRBV6-5
clone_size: .
j_call: TRBJ1-1
d_call: .
cdr3_nt: TGTGCCAGCAGCTCGGACGGCAGGGCTTTCTTT
cdr3_aa: CASSSDGRAFF

v_call: TRBV10-3
clone_size: .
j_call: TRBJ1-2
d_call: .
cdr3_nt: TGTGCCATCAGTCATCCTCAGGGGAGAGGCTACACCTTC
cdr3_aa: CAISHPQGRGYTF

v_call: TRBV12-3/TRBV12-4
clone_size: .
j_call: TRBJ1-4
d_call: .
cdr3_nt: TGTGCCAGCTCCGACAGTAATGAAAAACTGTTTTTT
cdr3_aa: CASSDSNEKLFF

v_call: TRBV11-2
clone_size: .
j_call: TRBJ2-7
d_call: .
cdr3_nt: TGTGCCAGCAGCCCAGAAGGGGGGAGATCTCGCGAGCAGTACTTC
cdr3_aa: CASSPEGGRSREQYF

v_call: TRBV11-2
clone_size: few
j_call: TRBJ2-1
d_call: .
cdr3_nt: TGTGCCAGCAGCTTAGGGGTAATCAATGAGCAGTTCTTC
cdr3_aa: CASSLGVINEQFF

v_call: TRBV18
clone_size: .
j_call: TRBJ2-3
d_call: TRBD2
cdr3_nt: TGTGCCAGCTCACTCCGGACTAGCGGCCCCCTAAGCACAGATACGCAGTATTTT
cdr3_aa: CASSLRTSGPLSTDTQYF

v_call: TRBV12-3/TRBV12-4
clone_size: .
j_call: TRBJ1-6
d_call: .
cdr3_nt: TGTGCCAGCAGTTCGGAAGGGGGAACGTCACCCCTCCACTTT
cdr3_aa: CASSSEGGTSPLHF

v_call: TRBV10-3
clone_size: .
j_call: TRBJ1-1
d_call: .
cdr3_nt: TGTGCCATCAAGGGGACGGACAGATTGAACACTGAAGCTTTCTTT
cdr3_aa: CAIKGTDRLNTEAFF

v_call: TRBV9
clone_size: .
j_call: TRBJ2-2
d_call: .
cdr3_nt: TGTGCCAGCAGCATGACCCGAAACACCGGGGAGCTGTTTTTT
cdr3_aa: CASSMTRNTGELFF

v_call: TRBV5-1
clone_size: .
j_call: TRBJ2-7
d_call: TRBD1
cdr3_nt: TGCGCCAGCAGCTACCGGACAGGGGGCGACGAGCAGTACTTC
cdr3_aa: CASSYRTGGDEQYF

v_call: TRBV15
clone_size: .
j_call: TRBJ2-5
d_call: .
cdr3_nt: TGTGCCACCAGCAGAGGGGTCGGGGAGCAGTACTTC
cdr3_aa: CATSRGVGEQYF

v_call: TRBV11-2
clone_size: .
j_call: TRBJ2-3
d_call: .
cdr3_nt: TGTGCCAGCAGCCCCAGACCAGATACGCAGTATTTT
cdr3_aa: CASSPRPDTQYF

v_call: TRBV4-2
clone_size: .
j_call: TRBJ1-2
d_call: .
cdr3_nt: TGTGCCAGCAGCCAAGTGACGGACTCCGCGCGTGGCTACACCTTC
cdr3_aa: CASSQVTDSARGYTF

v_call: TRBV20-1
clone_size: .
j_call: TRBJ2-3
d_call: .
cdr3_nt: TGCAGTGGGCCTAAGTCGACGAGCACAGATACGCAGTATTTT
cdr3_aa: CSGPKSTSTDTQYF

v_call: TRBV7-2
clone_size: .
j_call: TRBJ2-5
d_call: .
cdr3_nt: TGTGCCAGCAGCCCAGGGGTCAGGCAAGAGACCCAGTACTTC
cdr3_aa: CASSPGVRQETQYF

v_call: TRBV15
clone_size: few
j_call: TRBJ2-1
d_call: TRBD2
cdr3_nt: TGTGCCACCAGCAGTCTAGCGGGGCGAAACTGGAATGAGCAGTTCTTC
cdr3_aa: CATSSLAGRNWNEQFF

v_call: TRBV7-6
clone_size: .
j_call: TRBJ2-5
d_call: .
cdr3_nt: TGTGCCAGCAGCTCGCCACGGAGATCCCAAGAGACCCAGTACTTC
cdr3_aa: CASSSPRRSQETQYF

v_call: TRBV2
clone_size: .
j_call: TRBJ1-5
d_call: .
cdr3_nt: TGTGCCAGCAGTGAAGAGGCAGCTTATAGCAATCAGCCCCAGCATTTT
cdr3_aa: CASSEEAAYSNQPQHF

v_call: TRBV7-2
clone_size: .
j_call: TRBJ2-1
d_call: TRBD1
cdr3_nt: TGTGCCAGCAGCTTAGCGGGCGACAGGGGAAGATTTAATGAGCAGTTCTTC
cdr3_aa: CASSLAGDRGRFNEQFF

v_call: TRBV28
clone_size: .
j_call: TRBJ2-5
d_call: .
cdr3_nt: TGTGCCAGCAGTTCGTCCGGGGGGCCGAGAGAGACCCAGTACTTC
cdr3_aa: CASSSSGGPRETQYF

v_call: TRBV3-1
clone_size: .
j_call: TRBJ2-7
d_call: .
cdr3_nt: TGTGCCAGCAGCCAAGATCAGGGCAGAGCCGACGAGCAGTACTTC
cdr3_aa: CASSQDQGRADEQYF

v_call: TRBV29-1
clone_size: .
j_call: TRBJ2-3
d_call: TRBD1
cdr3_nt: TGCAGCGTTGAGGGGACAGAGATTAGCACAGATACGCAGTATTTT
cdr3_aa: CSVEGTEISTDTQYF

v_call: TRBV15
clone_size: few
j_call: TRBJ2-1
d_call: .
cdr3_nt: TGTGCCACCAGCAGAGATTCGGACTCAACTTACAATGAGCAGTTCTTC
cdr3_aa: CATSRDSDSTYNEQFF

v_call: TRBV20-1
clone_size: few
j_call: TRBJ2-1
d_call: TRBD1
cdr3_nt: TGCAGTGCTAGGGATCGGACAGGGGCTATCGATGAGCAGTTCTTC
cdr3_aa: CSARDRTGAIDEQFF

v_call: TRBV18
clone_size: many
j_call: TRBJ2-5
d_call: .
cdr3_nt: TGTGCCAGCTCACCACGGGGGACCCAAGAGACCCAGTACTTC
cdr3_aa: CASSPRGTQETQYF

v_call: TRBV7-9
clone_size: few
j_call: TRBJ2-5
d_call: TRBD2
cdr3_nt: TGTGCCAGCAGCTTAGCTACCGGGACTAGCGGGCGACAGTACTTC
cdr3_aa: CASSLATGTSGRQYF

v_call: TRBV5-1
clone_size: .
j_call: TRBJ2-3
d_call: .
cdr3_nt: TGCGCCAGCAGCCGTTTCGGCCCCACAGATACGCAGTATTTT
cdr3_aa: CASSRFGPTDTQYF

v_call: TRBV6-5
clone_size: .
j_call: TRBJ2-3
d_call: TRBD2
cdr3_nt: TGTGCCAGCAGTTACTCACCTCCGGGACTAGCGGGGGGAGATACGCAGTATTTT
cdr3_aa: CASSYSPPGLAGGDTQYF

v_call: TRBV10-3
clone_size: .
j_call: TRBJ2-6
d_call: TRBD1
cdr3_nt: TGTGCCATCAGTGAGTCCGGACAGGGCCTCAGGGCCAACGTCCTGACTTTC
cdr3_aa: CAISESGQGLRANVLTF

v_call: TRBV7-4
clone_size: .
j_call: TRBJ2-7
d_call: .
cdr3_nt: TGTGCCAGCAGCCGTTGGCCAGGGGCCTCCTACGAGCAGTACTTC
cdr3_aa: CASSRWPGASYEQYF

v_call: TRBV12-3/TRBV12-4
clone_size: .
j_call: TRBJ1-1
d_call: .
cdr3_nt: TGTGCCAGCAGTCTCCGGGACTGGACGAGAGTGAACACTGAAGCTTTCTTT
cdr3_aa: CASSLRDWTRVNTEAFF

v_call: TRBV5-1
clone_size: .
j_call: TRBJ2-1
d_call: TRBD2
cdr3_nt: TGCGCCAGCAGCTTGCTGACTAGCGGGTCGGCAGGTGAGCAGTTCTTC
cdr3_aa: CASSLLTSGSAGEQFF

v_call: TRBV5-1
clone_size: once
j_call: TRBJ2-1
d_call: .
cdr3_nt: TGCGCCAGCAGCTCGACGACTACCCCGGGGTACAATGAGCAGTTCTTC
cdr3_aa: CASSSTTTPGYNEQFF

v_call: TRBV29-1
clone_size: few
j_call: TRBJ1-2
d_call: TRBD1
cdr3_nt: TGCAGCGTTGGGGACAGCTATGGCTACACCTTC
cdr3_aa: CSVGDSYGYTF

v_call: TRBV29-1
clone_size: .
j_call: TRBJ2-3
d_call: .
cdr3_nt: TGCAGCGTTGGTCGACAGCCGGGCCATGTGGCAGATACGCAGTATTTT
cdr3_aa: CSVGRQPGHVADTQYF

v_call: TRBV4-1
clone_size: .
j_call: TRBJ1-1
d_call: .
cdr3_nt: TGCGCCAGCAGCCAGCTACGGAACACTGAAGCTTTCTTT
cdr3_aa: CASSQLRNTEAFF

v_call: TRBV7-2
clone_size: few
j_call: TRBJ2-7
d_call: .
cdr3_nt: TGTGCCAGCAGCTTAGTACGGTACGAGCAGTACTTC
cdr3_aa: CASSLVRYEQYF

v_call: TRBV7-9
clone_size: .
j_call: TRBJ2-7
d_call: TRBD1
cdr3_nt: TGTGCCAGCAGCTTCGGGGACAGGGTGGTCTACGAGCAGTACTTC
cdr3_aa: CASSFGDRVVYEQYF